This TCR beta chain was documented in a study of blood T cell repertoires in COVID-19. Study summary: COVID-19 samples collected from the United States, Italy and Spain covered acute and convalescent phases. From T cells, B-cell-depleted T cells, or PBMCs came the material, which was cDNA or gDNA.

How the authors handled the data: Estimates of nucleated cell counts were drawn from the amplification of reference gene primers. Sequenced by immunoSEQ multiplex PCR; TCRdb stores in-frame clones only, minus some. V and J calls and clone size are copied from that table; D and trimming were computed from the DNA. The table records about 120,000 clones, around three quarters of them present only once. The V gene lost 6 bases and the J gene lost 0 bases, with 12 bases spanning the gap. CDR1 SGHAT and CDR2 FQNNGV come from the germline V gene. The length of the CDR3 is 14 residues. This chain connects TRBV11-2 to TRBJ2-7, with D perhaps matching TRBD2 (5 bases). This receptor was identified in an elderly woman with acute or convalescent COVID-19. Input material: peripheral blood. This chain's CDR3 is CASRTGENSYEQYF. DNA of the CDR3: TGTGCCAGCAGAACCGGGGAAAACTCCTACGAGCAGTACTTC. Using reference TRBV11-2 and TRBJ2-7 for the parts outside the CDR3, the full variable domain is EAGVAQSPRYKIIEKRQSVAFWCNPISGHATLYWYQQILGQGPKLLIQFQNNGVVDDSQLPKDRFSAERLKGVDSTLKIQPAKLEDSAVYLCASRTGENSYEQYFGPGTRLTVT.